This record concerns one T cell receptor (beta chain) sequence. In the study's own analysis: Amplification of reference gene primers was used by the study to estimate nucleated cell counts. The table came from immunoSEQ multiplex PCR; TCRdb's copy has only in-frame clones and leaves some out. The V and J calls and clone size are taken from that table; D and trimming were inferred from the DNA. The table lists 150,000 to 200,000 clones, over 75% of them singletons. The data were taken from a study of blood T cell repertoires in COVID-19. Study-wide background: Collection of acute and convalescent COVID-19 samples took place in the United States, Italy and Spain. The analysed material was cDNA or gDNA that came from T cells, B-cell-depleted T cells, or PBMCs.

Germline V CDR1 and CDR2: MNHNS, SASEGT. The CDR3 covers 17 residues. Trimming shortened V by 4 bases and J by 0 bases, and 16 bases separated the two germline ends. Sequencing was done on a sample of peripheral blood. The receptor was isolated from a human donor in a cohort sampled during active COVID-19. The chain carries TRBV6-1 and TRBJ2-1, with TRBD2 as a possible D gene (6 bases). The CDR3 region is CASSAGLIQSSYNEQFF. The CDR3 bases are TGTGCCAGCAGTGCGGGACTTATCCAAAGCTCCTACAATGAGCAGTTCTTC.